These T cell receptor beta chains were read from a single sample in a study of beta chain features in type 1 diabetes. Here immunoSEQ multiplex PCR was the method, and the copy in TCRdb shows in-frame clones only, minus some. The table lists under 45,000 clones, 50% of them singletons, with around 0.25% in the top ten. Sequenced input: stem cell memory CD4+ T cells from blood. The source of these receptors is a woman aged 25 to 39 in good health. CDR3s include the opening cysteine and the closing phenylalanine or tryptophan. D genes are given only for firm matches. The size field is filled for only some rows; it gives once, few, many or a size class.

V gene	clone size	J gene	D gene	CDR3 protein	CDR3 DNA
TRBV2	NA	TRBJ1-1	TRBD1	CASSEQGAGWTEAFF	TGTGCCAGCAGTGAACAGGGGGCAGGTTGGACTGAAGCTTTCTTT
TRBV5-1	NA	TRBJ2-3	TRBD2	CASIRTSGATDTQYF	TGCGCCAGCATCCGGACTAGCGGGGCCACAGATACGCAGTATTTT
TRBV6-6	NA	TRBJ1-2	NA	CASSPTAYGYTF	TGTGCCAGCAGTCCGACAGCCTATGGCTACACCTTC
TRBV18	few	TRBJ2-5	NA	CASSISRTVQETQYF	TGTGCCAGCTCAATATCTAGGACAGTACAAGAGACCCAGTACTTC
TRBV10-2	NA	TRBJ1-5	NA	CASAGQHNQPQHF	TGCGCCAGTGCCGGACAGCACAATCAGCCCCAGCATTTT
TRBV28	few	TRBJ1-1	NA	CASSPGGGRDTEAFF	TGTGCCAGCAGTCCCGGGGGAGGGCGGGACACTGAAGCTTTCTTT
TRBV15	NA	TRBJ1-5	TRBD1	CATSRDRAFMSNQPQHF	TGTGCCACCAGCAGGGACAGGGCTTTCATGAGCAATCAGCCCCAGCATTTT
TRBV27	NA	TRBJ1-5	TRBD1	CASSRQGGLNQPQHF	TGTGCCAGCAGTAGACAGGGGGGCCTTAATCAGCCCCAGCATTTT
TRBV7-3	NA	TRBJ2-1	TRBD2	CASSSWTSGSNEQFF	TGTGCCAGCAGCTCTTGGACTAGCGGGAGCAATGAGCAGTTCTTC
TRBV5-6	NA	TRBJ2-7	NA	CASSLYGRSSYEQYF	TGTGCCAGCAGCTTGTATGGCAGATCCTCCTACGAGCAGTACTTC
TRBV7-6	NA	TRBJ2-7	TRBD1	CASSPGQATYEQYF	TGTGCCAGCAGCCCAGGACAGGCGACCTACGAGCAGTACTTC
TRBV27	few	TRBJ2-3	TRBD2	CASSAPGLATDTQYF	TGTGCCAGCAGTGCCCCTGGACTAGCGACAGATACGCAGTATTTT
TRBV27	few	TRBJ2-4	TRBD2	CASRGEGKNIQYF	TGTGCCAGCCGGGGGGAGGGCAAAAACATTCAGTACTTC
TRBV28	NA	TRBJ1-5	TRBD1	CASQGGGNQPQHF	TGTGCCAGCCAAGGGGGCGGCAATCAGCCCCAGCATTTT
TRBV7-3	few	TRBJ1-1	TRBD1	CASSPTPTGHTEAFF	TGTGCCAGCAGCCCTACCCCGACAGGGCACACTGAAGCTTTCTTT
TRBV9	few	TRBJ2-3	TRBD2	CASSVFDWREVTSTDTQYF	TGTGCCAGCAGCGTATTCGACTGGCGGGAGGTTACTAGCACAGATACGCAGTATTTT
TRBV4-2	NA	TRBJ2-1	TRBD2	CASSQAGREVYNEQFF	TGTGCCAGCAGCCAAGCGGGGCGGGAGGTCTACAATGAGCAGTTCTTC
TRBV5-4	few	TRBJ1-2	TRBD1	CASSLGGGAYGYTF	TGTGCCAGCAGCTTGGGAGGGGGCGCTTATGGCTACACCTTC
TRBV25-1	NA	TRBJ2-1	NA	CASCAPGGDEQFF	TGTGCCAGCTGTGCGCCGGGGGGCGATGAGCAGTTCTTC
TRBV5-1	few	TRBJ2-7	NA	CASSPAGGTAYEQYF	TGCGCCAGCAGCCCGGCTGGGGGGACGGCCTACGAGCAGTACTTC
TRBV10-3	NA	TRBJ2-7	NA	CAISEVLIYEQYF	TGTGCCATCAGTGAGGTCCTAATATACGAGCAGTACTTC
TRBV7-2	few	TRBJ2-2	NA	CASRAGTNTGELFF	TGTGCCAGCAGGGCAGGGACGAACACCGGGGAGCTGTTTTTT
TRBV5-4	NA	TRBJ2-2	TRBD2	CASSPSGLAVNTGELFF	TGTGCCAGCAGCCCATCAGGACTAGCGGTTAACACCGGGGAGCTGTTTTTT
TRBV7-2	NA	TRBJ2-3	NA	CASSLVAGTTDTQYF	TGTGCCAGCAGCTTAGTTGCGGGGACCACAGATACGCAGTATTTT
TRBV7-3	once	TRBJ2-5	TRBD2	CASSLTASGSSQETQYF	TGTGCCAGCAGCTTAACCGCTAGCGGGAGTTCCCAAGAGACCCAGTACTTC
TRBV21-1	NA	TRBJ1-2	NA	CASARTGFNYGYTF	TGTGCCAGCGCTCGGACAGGCTTTAACTATGGCTACACCTTC
TRBV4-3	NA	TRBJ1-2	NA	CASSQDSGRTFIDNYGYTF	TGCGCCAGCAGCCAAGATTCAGGGAGGACATTCATCGATAACTATGGCTACACCTTC
TRBV11-3	NA	TRBJ2-1	TRBD2	CASSPGTSGRGEQFF	TGTGCCAGCAGCCCCGGGACTAGCGGGAGAGGTGAGCAGTTCTTC
TRBV7-3	few	TRBJ2-1	TRBD2	CASSLTGLAGGPSEQFF	TGTGCCAGCAGCTTGACTGGACTAGCGGGAGGGCCCTCTGAGCAGTTCTTC